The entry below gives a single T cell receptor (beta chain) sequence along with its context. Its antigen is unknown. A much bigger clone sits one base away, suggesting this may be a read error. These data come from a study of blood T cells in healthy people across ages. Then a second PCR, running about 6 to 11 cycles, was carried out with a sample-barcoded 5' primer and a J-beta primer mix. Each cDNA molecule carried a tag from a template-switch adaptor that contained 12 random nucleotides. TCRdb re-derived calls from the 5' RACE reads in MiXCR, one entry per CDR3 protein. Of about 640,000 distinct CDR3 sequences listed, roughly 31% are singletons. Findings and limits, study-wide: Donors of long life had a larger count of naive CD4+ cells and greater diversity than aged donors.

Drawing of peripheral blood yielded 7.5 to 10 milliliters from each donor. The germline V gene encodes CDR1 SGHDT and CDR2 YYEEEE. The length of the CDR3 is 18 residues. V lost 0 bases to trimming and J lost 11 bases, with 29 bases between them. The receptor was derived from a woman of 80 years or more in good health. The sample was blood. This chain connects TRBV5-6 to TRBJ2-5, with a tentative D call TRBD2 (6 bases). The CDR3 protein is CASSLVQNRAGIAHEQYF. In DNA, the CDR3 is TGTGCCAGCAGCTTGGTTCAGAATAGGGCGGGGATCGCCCATGAGCAGTACTTC.